Listed below are T cell receptor beta chains from one sample, sequenced in a study of spatial heterogeneity in lung cancer. TCRdb reprocessed the 5' RACE reads with MiXCR, giving one entry per CDR3 protein. The data contain 16,000 or so distinct CDR3 sequences, 5.5% to 6% of them seen just once; the ten biggest clones take up approximately 10%. Sequencing used lung tumor tissue, obtained at surgery. The receptors originated from a female donor with early-stage non-small cell lung cancer. Both conserved end residues are part of each CDR3. The D gene is left open where the match is weak. The listing skips clone size in some rows; elsewhere it reads once, few, many or a size class.

size	J	D	V	CDR3	DNA
many	TRBJ2-5	.	TRBV11-2	CASSLGSYRSQETQYF	TGTGCCAGCAGCTTAGGGAGTTACCGCAGCCAAGAGACCCAGTACTTC
many	TRBJ2-1	.	TRBV6-2/TRBV6-3	CASSLALEQFF	TGTGCCAGCAGTTTGGCTTTGGAGCAGTTCTTC
few	TRBJ1-1	.	TRBV7-9	CASSPGGDISTEAFF	TGTGCCAGCAGCCCAGGCGGTGATATAAGCACTGAAGCTTTCTTT
many	TRBJ2-6	.	TRBV5-1	CASSSWGDGANVLTF	TGCGCCAGCAGCTCGTGGGGTGATGGGGCCAACGTCCTGACTTTC
few	TRBJ1-1	TRBD1	TRBV6-5	CASSSPRGPEAFF	TGTGCCAGCAGTAGCCCCAGGGGGCCTGAAGCTTTCTTT
many	TRBJ2-3	.	TRBV28	CASSWEDTQYF	TGTGCCAGCAGTTGGGAAGATACGCAGTATTTT
many	TRBJ2-7	.	TRBV20-1	CSARVLSENLSSEQYF	TGCAGTGCTAGGGTTCTGAGCGAAAACCTTTCCTCCGAGCAGTACTTC
many	TRBJ2-7	TRBD2	TRBV28	CASSPRGDHEQYF	TGTGCCAGCAGTCCGCGGGGGGACCACGAGCAGTACTTC
many	TRBJ2-1	TRBD2	TRBV4-1	CASSIGLAGGNEQFF	TGCGCCAGCAGCATCGGACTAGCGGGAGGTAATGAGCAGTTCTTC
many	TRBJ1-1	.	TRBV3-1	CASRLGPNTEAFF	TGTGCCAGCAGGTTGGGACCGAACACTGAAGCTTTCTTT
many	TRBJ1-5	.	TRBV6-1	CASSEGAGVPNQPQHF	TGTGCCAGCAGTGAAGGGGCAGGGGTCCCCAATCAGCCCCAGCATTTT
many	TRBJ2-7	TRBD1	TRBV29-1	CSVRRDSLSYEQYF	TGCAGCGTCCGCCGGGACAGTCTCTCCTACGAGCAGTACTTC
many	TRBJ1-1	.	TRBV2	CASSPLTNRETEAFF	TGTGCCAGCAGTCCCCTCACCAACAGGGAAACTGAAGCTTTCTTT
.	TRBJ2-4	.	TRBV11-2	CASSLVGNIQYF	TGTGCCAGCAGCCTAGTAGGAAACATTCAGTACTTC
.	TRBJ2-1	.	TRBV20-1	CSARGLNEQFF	TGCAGTGCTAGGGGCCTCAATGAGCAGTTCTTC
medium-sized	TRBJ2-3	TRBD1	TRBV6-5	CASSYFAGGAGTSTDTQYF	TGTGCCAGCAGTTACTTTGCAGGGGGCGCTGGAACTAGCACAGATACGCAGTATTTT
many	TRBJ2-7	.	TRBV6-2/TRBV6-3	CASRSGAYEQYF	TGTGCCAGCAGGTCGGGGGCCTACGAGCAGTACTTC
many	TRBJ2-4	.	TRBV28	CASSPSTLGYLAKNIQYF	TGTGCCAGCAGTCCCTCAACCTTGGGGTATCTGGCCAAAAACATTCAGTACTTC
few	TRBJ2-3	TRBD2	TRBV7-3	CASSQGLAAPGTQYF	TGTGCCAGCAGCCAGGGACTAGCGGCCCCCGGTACGCAGTATTTT
many	TRBJ1-1	TRBD1	TRBV6-2/TRBV6-3	CASSYSITGGLNTEAFF	TGTGCCAGCAGTTACTCGATCACAGGGGGACTGAACACTGAAGCTTTCTTT